These 26 T cell receptor beta chains originate from one sample sequenced in a study of blood T cell repertoires in COVID-19. Here immunoSEQ multiplex PCR was the method, and the copy in TCRdb shows in-frame clones only, minus some. The sample holds around 70,000 clones; 80% to 90% are singletons and the top ten take about 9.2%. The sample consisted of peripheral blood. The receptors here all came from an elderly man with acute or convalescent COVID-19.

This chain joins TRBV10-1 and TRBJ2-1, with TRBD2 matching 8 bases. CDR3 length equals 15 residues. The J segment lost 0 bases and the V segment lost 3 bases, leaving 1 base of the junction unmatched. Germline values: CDR1 WNHNN, CDR2 SYGVQD (reference sequence). This CDR3 reads CASSESGSSYNEQFF. The CDR3 nucleotides are TGCGCCAGCAGTGAAAGCGGGAGCTCCTACAATGAGCAGTTCTTC.

This chain uses TRBV7-9 with TRBJ2-1, with 7 nucleotides matching TRBD2. CDR3 length: 14 residues. Germline lookup yields CDR1 SEHNR and CDR2 FQNEAQ (reference sequence). The trim removed 0 bases at V and 5 bases at J, leaving 1 base unmatched. CDR3 sequence (DNA): TGTGCCAGCAGCTTAGCGGGAGGGAACAATGAGCAGTTCTTC. Its protein product is CASSLAGGNNEQFF. The full variable domain, completed using reference TRBV7-9 and TRBJ2-1, is DTGVSQNPRHKITKRGQNVTFRCDPISEHNRLYWYRQTLGQGPEFLTYFQNEAQLEKSRLLSDRFSAERPKGSFSTLEIQRTEQGDSAMYLCASSLAGGNNEQFFGPGTRLTVL.

This chain links TRBV9 with TRBJ2-2, with 8 nucleotides matching TRBD1. Trimming cost V 2 bases and J 2 bases; bases outside gene matches: 8. Looked up from germline, CDR1 is SGDLS and CDR2 is YYNGEE. CDR3 length: 17 amino acids. CDR3 sequence: CASSVSGGTGNTGELFF. CDR3 in DNA: TGTGCCAGCAGCGTTAGCGGCGGGACAGGCAACACCGGGGAGCTGTTTTTT.

The genes are TRBV5-4 and TRBJ1-2; possibly TRBD1 for D (6 bases). The germline gives CDR1 SGHNT, CDR2 YYREEE (reference sequence). The CDR3 has 17 amino acids. Deletions cut 4 bases from V and 1 base from J, with 20 bases between. The CDR3, as DNA: TGTGCCAGCAGCCTCCAAGGGGCTGAAGGGGGTAACTATGGCTACACCTTC. Translated, it gives CASSLQGAEGGNYGYTF.

The CDR3 nucleotides are TGTGCCAGCAGCTCCGGGGTGGGGGCTCCCCAAGAGACCCAGTACTTC. It encodes CASSSGVGAPQETQYF. The rearrangement uses TRBV11-2 and TRBJ2-5; weak D call: TRBD1 (6 bases). V was cut by 4 bases and J by 1 base, with 16 bases left in between. The CDR3 spans 16 residues. Looked up from germline, CDR1 is SGHAT and CDR2 is FQNNGV.

J is TRBJ1-1 and V is TRBV19; no clear D gene. The germline V gene has CDR1 LNHDA and CDR2 SQIVND (reference sequence). This CDR3 has 13 amino acids. Between the trimmed V and J ends, which lost 11 bases and 2 bases, there was a span of 15 bases. CDR3 region: CAVSFQTNTEAFF. CDR3 bases: TGTGCCGTAAGTTTTCAGACAAACACTGAAGCTTTCTTT.

This clone has a single count. The V and J genes are TRBV5-6 and TRBJ1-1; D possibly corresponds to TRBD1 (5 bases). V was shortened by 3 bases and J by 0 bases, with 15 bases between the two germline ends. The CDR3 runs to 16 residues. Germline V gene lookup returns CDR1 SGHDT and CDR2 YYEEEE. Here the CDR3 DNA reads TGTGCCAGCAGCTCGGCAGGGCCCCTGATGAACACTGAAGCTTTCTTT. It codes for CASSSAGPLMNTEAFF.

This clone was counted once. The V gene is TRBV10-3, the J gene TRBJ1-1, with unresolved D. V lost 3 bases, J lost 6 bases, and 14 bases lay in between. The CDR3 consists of 14 residues. Looked up from germline, CDR1 is ENHRY and CDR2 is SYGVKD. CDR3 nucleotide sequence: TGTGCCATCAGTGACAATCGGGGTCGGCCTGAAGCTTTCTTT. This encodes CAISDNRGRPEAFF.

The chain is built from TRBV6-2 or TRBV6-3 and TRBJ2-7; 13 positions agree with TRBD2. The CDR3 runs to 16 residues. In germline, CDR1 is MNHEY, CDR2 SVGEGT. Trimming removed 0 bases from V and 5 bases from J; junction bases left unmatched: 4. CDR3 residues: CASSYSTSGRHNEQYF. The CDR3 DNA is TGTGCCAGCAGTTACTCGACTAGCGGGAGGCATAACGAGCAGTACTTC.

Comments on this clone: The sample contains more than one DNA sequence encoding this CDR3. The chain joins TRBV18 to TRBJ2-1; TRBD1 matches 10 bases. Germline loops: CDR1 KGHSH, CDR2 LQKENI. The V segment lost 1 base and the J segment 2 bases; nucleotides outside the gene matches: 2. The CDR3 is 16 residues long. The DNA of the CDR3 is TGTGCCAGCTCACCACGGACAGGGGGACCCTACAATGAGCAGTTCTTC. Protein sequence: CASSPRTGGPYNEQFF. The full variable domain, completed using reference TRBV18 and TRBJ2-1, is NAGVMQNPRHLVRRRGQEARLRCSPMKGHSHVYWYRQLPEEGLKFMVYLQKENIIDESGMPKERFSAEFPKEGPSILRIQQVVRGDSAAYFCASSPRTGGPYNEQFFGPGTRLTVL.

The genes are TRBV19 and TRBJ2-1; 12 bases agree with TRBD2. The germline CDR1 and CDR2 sequences are LNHDA and SQIVND (reference sequence). The CDR3 spans 14 residues. J was trimmed by 8 bases and V by 4 bases; bases with no gene match: 3. The CDR3 sequence is CASSTSGGAHEQFF. CDR3 coding DNA: TGTGCCAGTAGTACTAGCGGGGGGGCCCATGAGCAGTTCTTC.

The rearrangement links TRBV2 to TRBJ1-1; possible D gene TRBD1, 6 bases. The germline gives CDR1 SNHLY, CDR2 FYNNEI. This CDR3 has 12 residues. The V gene lost 4 bases and the J gene lost 11 bases, with 14 bases spanning the gap. CDR3 sequence: CASSGQVLGAFF. The CDR3 coding sequence is TGTGCCAGCAGTGGACAGGTACTGGGGGCTTTCTTT.

This sequence joins TRBV6-2 or TRBV6-3 and TRBJ1-5; D might be TRBD1 (5 bases). Germline V CDR1 and CDR2: MNHEY, SVGEGT. Trimming removed 2 bases at V and 0 bases at J, with 8 bases between. This CDR3 contains 15 residues. The CDR3 nucleotides are TGTGCCAGCAGTTACGGGGCGCTTAGCAATCAGCCCCAGCATTTT. Amino acids: CASSYGALSNQPQHF.

The rearrangement links TRBV6-2 or TRBV6-3 to TRBJ1-1; D perhaps matches TRBD1 (6 bases). The V end lost 6 bases, the J end lost 5 bases, and 10 bases lay between the germline ends. The CDR3 is 12 amino acids. Germline V gene sequence: CDR1 MNHEY, CDR2 SVGEGT. CDR3 residues: CASSPTGTEAFF. The CDR3 coding sequence is TGTGCCAGCAGCCCGACAGGTACTGAAGCTTTCTTT.

CDR3 sequence reads: CASSLQGDRRRGYTF. CDR3 bases: TGCGCCAGCAGCTTACAGGGAGATAGGCGAAGGGGCTACACCTTC. This sequence joins TRBV5-1 and TRBJ1-2, with D tentatively TRBD1 (6 bases). The V gene lost 2 bases and the J gene lost 8 bases, with 19 bases spanning the gap. The CDR3 totals 15 residues. Germline V lookup: CDR1 SGHRS, CDR2 YFSETQ.

The chain has TRBV19 and TRBJ1-1; D gene uncertain. Trimming removed 3 bases at V and 5 bases at J, with 7 bases between. Germline CDR1 reads LNHDA; CDR2 reads SQIVND (reference sequence). The CDR3 extends over 12 amino acids. The CDR3, as DNA: TGTGCCAGTAGTATGACGAGGACTGAAGCTTTCTTT. It is translated as CASSMTRTEAFF.

DNA for the CDR3: TGTGCCAGCAGCTTAACGAGCGCGACGGGAAACACCATATATTTT. Its protein product is CASSLTSATGNTIYF. The chain joins TRBV7-2 to TRBJ1-3, with no clear D. The germline V and J ends were trimmed by 2 bases and 4 bases, with 12 bases remaining between them. Looked up from germline, CDR1 is SGHTA and CDR2 is FQGNSA. The CDR3 runs to 15 residues.

Concerning this clone itself: At one of its ends the junction is not consistent with the germline gene, which may arise from a read error. The DNA for the CDR3 is TGCGCCAGCAGTTTGGACAGGGTCAGCGGCGAGCAGTACTTC. This encodes CASSLDRVSGEQYF. The chain has TRBV5-1 and TRBJ2-7; 8 positions agree with TRBD1. CDR3 length: 14 residues. The germline V gene has CDR1 SGHRS and CDR2 YFSETQ. The variable domain in full, with the rest retrieved from reference TRBV5-1 and TRBJ2-7, is KAGVTQTPRYLIKTRGQQVTLSCSPISGHRSVSWYQQTPGQGLQFLFEYFSETQRNKGNFPGRFSGRQFSNSRSEMNVSTLELGDSALYLCASSLDRVSGEQYFGPGTRLTVT.

V usage is TRBV5-1 and J usage is TRBJ1-2; D ambiguous. Trimming took off 0 bases at V and 8 bases at J, with 11 bases between the two ends. The CDR3 is 13 residues long. The germline V gene has CDR1 SGHRS and CDR2 YFSETQ. The CDR3: CASSLDGLGGYTF. CDR3 DNA sequence: TGCGCCAGCAGCTTGGACGGGTTAGGAGGCTACACCTTC.

To note about this clone: One end of the junction varies from germline; a read error may be responsible. This chain joins TRBV7-2 and TRBJ2-5, with D perhaps matching TRBD2 (5 bases). This CDR3 has 14 amino acids. CDR1 and CDR2 from the germline V gene are SGHTA and FQGNSA. CDR3 sequence reads: CASSLAGRGETQYF. The CDR3 nucleotides are TGTGCCAGCAGCCTAGCCGGTAGAGGAGAGACCCAGTACTTC.

DNA of the CDR3: TGTGCCAGCAGACTCTGCGGGGCAGAGTCCTACGAGCAGTACTTC. Protein product: CASRLCGAESYEQYF. This chain connects TRBV21-1 to TRBJ2-7; no DNA check was done on the table's D call, TRBD2. TRBV21-1 is a pseudogene segment. CDR3 size: 15 residues.

This clone was seen once. J is TRBJ2-7 and V is TRBV18, with a tentative D call TRBD1 (6 bases). Trimming removed 3 bases at V and 7 bases at J, with 16 bases between. In germline, CDR1 is KGHSH, CDR2 LQKENI. CDR3 length: 14 amino acids. Written as DNA, the CDR3 is TGTGCCAGCTCACCCCAACAGGGCACGGAGGAGCAGTACTTC. Its protein is CASSPQQGTEEQYF.

V and J are TRBV12-5 and TRBJ1-1, with D possibly matching TRBD1 (6 bases). CDR1 is LGHNT and CDR2 is FRNRAP in the germline V gene. CDR3 length equals 15 residues. Deletions cut 1 base from V and 4 bases from J, with 13 bases between. Here the CDR3 DNA reads TGTGCTAGTGGTTTGGGTATAGGGGGTGGCACTGAAGCTTTCTTT. Encoded protein: CASGLGIGGGTEAFF.

This clone was observed once. The chain couples TRBV5-1 to TRBJ2-7; the match to TRBD2 covers 12 bases. The CDR3 runs to 16 residues. Germline-derived CDR1 and CDR2 are SGHRS and YFSETQ. V dropped 4 bases and J dropped 4; count of bases not matched to a gene: 9. The CDR3 loop is CASSETSGSGVYEQYF. The CDR3 DNA follows: TGCGCCAGCAGCGAGACTAGCGGGAGTGGTGTGTACGAGCAGTACTTC.

The gene calls are TRBV11-2 and TRBJ1-2; TRBD1 matches 10 bases. The CDR3 consists of 16 residues. With 1 base clipped from V and 2 bases from J, the junction kept 4 bases outside the gene matches. CDR1 and CDR2 from the germline V gene are SGHAT and FQNNGV. The CDR3 nucleotides are TGTGCCAGCAGCTTAGCCCCGACAGGGGGCAACTATGGCTACACCTTC. This encodes CASSLAPTGGNYGYTF. Full variable domain (missing parts from reference TRBV11-2 and TRBJ1-2): EAGVAQSPRYKIIEKRQSVAFWCNPISGHATLYWYQQILGQGPKLLIQFQNNGVVDDSQLPKDRFSAERLKGVDSTLKIQPAKLEDSAVYLCASSLAPTGGNYGYTFGSGTRLTVV.

The rearrangement uses TRBV5-1 and TRBJ1-2; TRBD1 matches 10 bases. The CDR3 loop spans 13 amino acids. V gave up 3 bases and J gave up 8 bases; unmatched junction bases: 4. CDR1 SGHRS and CDR2 YFSETQ come from the germline V gene. CDR3 DNA: TGCGCCAGCAGCTCCGGGACAGGGGAAGGCTACACCTTC. This sequence encodes CASSSGTGEGYTF. Full variable domain (rest looked up from reference TRBV5-1 and TRBJ1-2): KAGVTQTPRYLIKTRGQQVTLSCSPISGHRSVSWYQQTPGQGLQFLFEYFSETQRNKGNFPGRFSGRQFSNSRSEMNVSTLELGDSALYLCASSSGTGEGYTFGSGTRLTVV.